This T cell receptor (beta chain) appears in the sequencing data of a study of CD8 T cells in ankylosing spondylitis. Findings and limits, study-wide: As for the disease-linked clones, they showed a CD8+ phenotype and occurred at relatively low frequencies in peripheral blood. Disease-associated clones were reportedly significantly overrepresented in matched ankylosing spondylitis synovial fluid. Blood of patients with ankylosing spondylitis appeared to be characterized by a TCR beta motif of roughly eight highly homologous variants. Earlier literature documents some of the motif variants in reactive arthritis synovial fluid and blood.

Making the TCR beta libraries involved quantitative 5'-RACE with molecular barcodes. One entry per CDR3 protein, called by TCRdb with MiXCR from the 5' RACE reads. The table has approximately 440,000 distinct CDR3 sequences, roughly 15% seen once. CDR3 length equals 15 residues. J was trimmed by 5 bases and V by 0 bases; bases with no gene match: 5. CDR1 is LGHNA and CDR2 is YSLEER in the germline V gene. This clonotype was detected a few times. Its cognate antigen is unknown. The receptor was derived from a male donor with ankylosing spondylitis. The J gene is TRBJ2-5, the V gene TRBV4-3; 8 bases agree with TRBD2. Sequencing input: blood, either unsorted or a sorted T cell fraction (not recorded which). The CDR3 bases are TGCGCCAGCAGCCAAGATAGGAGCGGGAGTGAGACCCAGTACTTC. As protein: CASSQDRSGSETQYF.